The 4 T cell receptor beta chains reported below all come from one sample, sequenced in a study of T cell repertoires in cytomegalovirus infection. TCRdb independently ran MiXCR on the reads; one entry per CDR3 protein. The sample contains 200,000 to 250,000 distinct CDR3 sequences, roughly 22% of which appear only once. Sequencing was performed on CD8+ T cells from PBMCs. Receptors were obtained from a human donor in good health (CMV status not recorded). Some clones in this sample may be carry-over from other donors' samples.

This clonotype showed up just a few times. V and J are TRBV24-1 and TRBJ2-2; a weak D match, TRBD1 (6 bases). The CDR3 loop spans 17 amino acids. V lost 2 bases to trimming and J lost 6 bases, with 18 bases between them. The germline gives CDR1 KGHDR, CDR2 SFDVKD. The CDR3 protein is CATSDSEQGNISGELFF. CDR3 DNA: TGTGCCACCAGTGATTCCGAGCAGGGGAATATATCCGGGGAGCTGTTTTTT.

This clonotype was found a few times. CDR3 nucleotides: TGTGCCAGTAGATGGGCCTCCGCCCAGCATTTT. Translating it yields CASRWASAQHF. The chain has TRBV19 and TRBJ1-5; D gene unclear. The CDR3 loop spans 11 amino acids. The germline CDR1 and CDR2 sequences are LNHDA and SQIVND (reference sequence). Trimming took 6 bases from V and 11 from J, leaving 11 bases between them. The full variable domain, its missing parts supplied by reference TRBV19 and TRBJ1-5, is DGGITQSPKYLFRKEGQNVTLSCEQNLNHDAMYWYRQDPGQGLRLIYYSQIVNDFQKGDIAEGYSVSREKKESFPLTVTSAQKNPTAFYLCASRWASAQHFGDGTRLSIL.

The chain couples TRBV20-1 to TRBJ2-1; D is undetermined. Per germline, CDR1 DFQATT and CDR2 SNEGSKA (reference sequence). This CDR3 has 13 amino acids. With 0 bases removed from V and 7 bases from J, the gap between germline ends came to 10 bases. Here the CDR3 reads CSARDPGWNEQFF. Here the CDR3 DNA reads TGCAGTGCTAGAGATCCTGGATGGAATGAGCAGTTCTTC.

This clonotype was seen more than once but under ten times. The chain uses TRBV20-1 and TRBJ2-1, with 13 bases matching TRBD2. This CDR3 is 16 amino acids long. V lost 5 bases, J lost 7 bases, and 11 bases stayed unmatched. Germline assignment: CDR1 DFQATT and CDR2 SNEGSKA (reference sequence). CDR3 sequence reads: CSAATSGGAILNEQFF. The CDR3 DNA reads TGCAGTGCTGCCACTAGCGGGGGGGCCATTCTGAATGAGCAGTTCTTC.